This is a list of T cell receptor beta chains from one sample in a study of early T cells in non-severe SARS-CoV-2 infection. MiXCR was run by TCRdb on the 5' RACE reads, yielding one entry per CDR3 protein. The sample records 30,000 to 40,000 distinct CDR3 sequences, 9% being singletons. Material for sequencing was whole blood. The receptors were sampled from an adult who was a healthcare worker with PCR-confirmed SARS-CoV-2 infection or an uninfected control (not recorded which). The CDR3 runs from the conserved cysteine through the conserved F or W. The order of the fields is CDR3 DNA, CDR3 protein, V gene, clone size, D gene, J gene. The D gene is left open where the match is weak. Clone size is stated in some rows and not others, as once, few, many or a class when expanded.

TGTGCCAGCAGTTTTGAGTCTTTTGGGGGCCCGTTCCAAGAGACCCATTACTTC CASSFESFGGPFQETHYF TRBV12-3/TRBV12-4 once NA TRBJ2-5
TGTGCCAGTGCGGGGGTTAACTCCTACGAGCAGTACTTC CASAGVNSYEQYF TRBV12-3/TRBV12-4 few TRBD2 TRBJ2-7
TGTGCCAGCAACACAGGGGGCGCGGGGGAAAAACTGTTTTTT CASNTGGAGEKLFF TRBV2 many TRBD1 TRBJ1-4
TGTGCCAGCAGCCCCCGGACGGAGTCCTACAATGAGCAGTTCTTC CASSPRTESYNEQFF TRBV7-6 NA NA TRBJ2-1
TGTGCCAGCAGGGGATGGACAGGGGACTCCTACGAGCAGTACTTC CASRGWTGDSYEQYF TRBV7-2 many TRBD1 TRBJ2-7
TGTGCCAGCAGCTTAGGGGCAGGGATCTACGAGCAGTACTTC CASSLGAGIYEQYF TRBV11-2 NA NA TRBJ2-7
TGCAGTGCTAGGGACATGAGGGATGAGCAGTTCTTC CSARDMRDEQFF TRBV20-1 many NA TRBJ2-1
TGCAGCGTGGGTGGGTACCGGGGGTACGAGCAGTACTTC CSVGGYRGYEQYF TRBV29-1 NA NA TRBJ2-7
TGCAGCGAGCGGGGGCCCTCGGGCGAGCAGTACTTC CSERGPSGEQYF TRBV20-1 many TRBD2 TRBJ2-7
TGTGCCAGCACCCTCGGGGGACTACAGTACTTC CASTLGGLQYF TRBV6-6 many TRBD2 TRBJ2-7
TGTGCCAGCAGCTCGGCGGGACAGCGAAGTAGTAGAAACACCATATATTTT CASSSAGQRSSRNTIYF TRBV5-4 many TRBD1 TRBJ1-3
TGTGCCTGGAGCCCGGAGGGAGATACGCAGTATTTT CAWSPEGDTQYF TRBV30 many NA TRBJ2-3
TGTGCCAGCAGCTCCGCAACTAATGAAAAACTGTTTTTT CASSSATNEKLFF TRBV11-2 many NA TRBJ1-4
TGCAGCGTTGAACCAGCGGGGGTTCAAGAGACCCAGTACTTC CSVEPAGVQETQYF TRBV29-1 many TRBD2 TRBJ2-5
TGCAGCGGCAGACAGCGCCAAGAGACCCAGTACTTC CSGRQRQETQYF TRBV20-1 many NA TRBJ2-5
TGTGCCAGCAGTTTAGGACGGGGGATCCAAGAGACCCAGTACTTC CASSLGRGIQETQYF TRBV12-3/TRBV12-4 many NA TRBJ2-5
TGCGCCAGCAGCTTTGGGGAAGGGGACACTGAAGCTTTCTTT CASSFGEGDTEAFF TRBV5-1 many NA TRBJ1-1
TGTGCCAGTCAGGGGAGGACTATTAACATTCAGTACTTC CASQGRTINIQYF TRBV2 medium-sized NA TRBJ2-4
TGTGCCAGCAGCTTAGAGTCCGGGGCCGGACAGTTCTTC CASSLESGAGQFF TRBV11-2 many NA TRBJ2-1
TGTGCCAGCAGTTATGACCGCACAGATACGCAGTATTTT CASSYDRTDTQYF TRBV12-3/TRBV12-4 many NA TRBJ2-3
TGTGCCAGCAGCTTAGTGGAGGGAGACCAAGAGACCCAGTACTTC CASSLVEGDQETQYF TRBV7-9 medium-sized NA TRBJ2-5
TGTGCCAGCAGCTTGGGAGTGGACAGGGGGCGGTACGAGCAGTACTTC CASSLGVDRGRYEQYF TRBV7-2 many TRBD1 TRBJ2-7